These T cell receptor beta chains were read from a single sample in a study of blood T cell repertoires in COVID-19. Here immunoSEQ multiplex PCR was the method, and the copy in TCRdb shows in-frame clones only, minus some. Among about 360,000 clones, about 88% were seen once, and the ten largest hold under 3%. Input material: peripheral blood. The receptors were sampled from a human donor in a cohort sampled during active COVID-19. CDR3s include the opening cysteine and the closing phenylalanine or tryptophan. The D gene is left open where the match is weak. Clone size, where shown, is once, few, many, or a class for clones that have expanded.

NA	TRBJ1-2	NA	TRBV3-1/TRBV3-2	TGTGCCAGCAGCCACGACGTAAGGGGGAACTATGGCTACACCTTC	CASSHDVRGNYGYTF
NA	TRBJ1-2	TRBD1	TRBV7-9	TGTGCCAGCAGCTTAGATGGTGCCCGGGACAGAGGCGGGCATGGCTACACCTTC	CASSLDGARDRGGHGYTF
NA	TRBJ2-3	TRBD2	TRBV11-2	TGTGCCAGCAGCTTTTGGGCGGGAGGCCCTAGCACAGATACGCAGTATTTT	CASSFWAGGPSTDTQYF
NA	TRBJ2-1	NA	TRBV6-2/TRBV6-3	TGTGCCAGCAGTTACTTAATTCGTACGGGTGAGCAGTTCTTC	CASSYLIRTGEQFF
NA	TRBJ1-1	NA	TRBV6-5	TGTGCCAGCAGTCCCCGACAGACCAACACTGAAGCTTTCTTT	CASSPRQTNTEAFF
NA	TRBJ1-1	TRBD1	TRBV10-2	TGCGCCAGCAGTGTAGGGACAGGGAAGGTGAACACTGAAGCTTTCTTT	CASSVGTGKVNTEAFF
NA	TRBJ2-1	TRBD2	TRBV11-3	TGTGCCAGCAGCTTTAGCGGGGGGGCATCCTACAATGAGCAGTTCTTC	CASSFSGGASYNEQFF
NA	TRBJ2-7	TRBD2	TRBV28	TGTGCCAGCAGGGCTGGGGTAGCGGGTACCTACGAGCAGTACTTC	CASRAGVAGTYEQYF
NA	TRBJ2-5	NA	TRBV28	TGTGCCAGCAAGGCCTCAGGCAGGGGTGAGGGGGAGACCCAGTACTTC	CASKASGRGEGETQYF
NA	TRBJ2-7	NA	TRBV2	TGTGCCAGCACCCCCCGCGGGGCGGGCCACGAGCAGTACTTC	CASTPRGAGHEQYF
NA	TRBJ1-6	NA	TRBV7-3	TGTGCCAGCAGTGGGGGGGCGAGTTCACCCCTCCACTTT	CASSGGASSPLHF
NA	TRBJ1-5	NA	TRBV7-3	TGTGCCAGCAGCTCTCTCGGGGGGAGAGGCAATCAGCCCCAGCATTTT	CASSSLGGRGNQPQHF
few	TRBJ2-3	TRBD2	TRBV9	TGTGCCAGCAGCGTGGATAGCGGGAGAACAGATACGCAGTATTTT	CASSVDSGRTDTQYF
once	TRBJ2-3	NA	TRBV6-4	TGTGCCAGCAGTGATCGCTCAGGGTCAACAGATACGCAGTATTTT	CASSDRSGSTDTQYF
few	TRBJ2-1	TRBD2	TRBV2	TGTGCCAGCACCCCTGAAAGGGCAGCGGGGACCAATGAGCAGTTCTTC	CASTPERAAGTNEQFF
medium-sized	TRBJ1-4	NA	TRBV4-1	TGCGCCAGCAGCCAAGGGGGGGGGTTGGGCAATGAAAAACTGTTTTTT	CASSQGGGLGNEKLFF
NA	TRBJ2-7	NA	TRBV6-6	TGTGCCAGCAGTCCCTCAGGACCGTCGGGGTCCTACGAGCAGTACTTC	CASSPSGPSGSYEQYF
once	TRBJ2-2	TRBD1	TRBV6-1	TGTGCCAGCAGTGAGGGGACAGGTCAGACCGGGGAGCTGTTTTTT	CASSEGTGQTGELFF
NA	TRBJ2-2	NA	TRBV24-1	TGTGCCACCAGTGAGTCAGGGTTTGTCGGGGAGCTGTTTTTT	CATSESGFVGELFF
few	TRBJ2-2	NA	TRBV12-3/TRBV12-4	TGTGCCAGCAGCACTCCGAACACCGGGGAGCTGTTTTTT	CASSTPNTGELFF
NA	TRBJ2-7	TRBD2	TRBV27	TGTGCCAGCAGTTTAGGGGCGGGGGGAGGCTCCTACGAGCAGTACTTC	CASSLGAGGGSYEQYF
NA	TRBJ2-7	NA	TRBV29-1	TGCAGTTCTTCCGACAGCTACGAGCAGTACTTC	CSSSDSYEQYF
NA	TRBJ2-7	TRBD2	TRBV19	TGTGCCAGTACCCCAGGGACTAGTGTTATCCAGTACTTC	CASTPGTSVIQYF
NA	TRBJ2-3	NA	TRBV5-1	TGCGCCAGCAGCTTCCTTGGGGAGCGGGCTCCCACAGATACGCAGTATTTT	CASSFLGERAPTDTQYF
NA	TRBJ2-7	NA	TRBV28	TGTGCCAGCAGTCCCCTCTACGAGCAGTACTTC	CASSPLYEQYF
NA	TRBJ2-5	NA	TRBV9	TGTGCCAGCAGCGTAGGGGGTCAGGGGGAGACCCAGTACTTC	CASSVGGQGETQYF
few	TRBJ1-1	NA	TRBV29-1	TGCAGCGTCGCGACAGGACATGAAGCTTTCTTT	CSVATGHEAFF
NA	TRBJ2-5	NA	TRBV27	TGTGCCAGCAGTTTATCGGTGGGGACAAACCAAGAGACCCAGTACTTC	CASSLSVGTNQETQYF
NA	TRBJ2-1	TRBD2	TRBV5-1	TGCGCCAGCGCAGTCGGGACTAGCGGGGGGGTACATGAGCAGTTCTTC	CASAVGTSGGVHEQFF
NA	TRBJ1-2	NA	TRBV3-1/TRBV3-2	TGTGCCAGCAGCCAAGTGTCATCCTATGGCTACACCTTC	CASSQVSSYGYTF
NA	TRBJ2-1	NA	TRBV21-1	TGTGCCAGCAGCCCCACGGTACTATACAATGAGCAGTTCTTC	CASSPTVLYNEQFF
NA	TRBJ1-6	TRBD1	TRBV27	TGTGCCAGCAGGACCAGGATCCGGGACAGTCTCAATTCACCCCTCCACTTT	CASRTRIRDSLNSPLHF
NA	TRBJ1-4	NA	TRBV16	TGTGCCAGCAGCCAACAGGTCTCTGCAACTAATGAAAAACTGTTTTTT	CASSQQVSATNEKLFF
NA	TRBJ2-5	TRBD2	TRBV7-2	TGTGCCAGCAGCTTACAAAGAACCGGGACTAGCGGATCCCAAGACTTC	CASSLQRTGTSGSQDF
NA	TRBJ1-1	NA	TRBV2	TGTGCCAGCAGTGGTAGGAGTTACACTGAAGCTTTCTTT	CASSGRSYTEAFF
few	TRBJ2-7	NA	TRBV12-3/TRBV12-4	TGTGCCAGCAGTTTAGGACTCTCCTACGAGCAGTACTTC	CASSLGLSYEQYF
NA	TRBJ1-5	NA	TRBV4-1	TGCGCCAGCAGCCATTCTCTAGGGGGGCCCCAGCATTTT	CASSHSLGGPQHF
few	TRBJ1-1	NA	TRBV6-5	TGTGCCAGCAGCATCGACAGTAACACTGAAGCTTTCTTT	CASSIDSNTEAFF
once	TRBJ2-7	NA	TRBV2	TGTGCCAGCAGCGATAGGACCGGGACCTACGAGCAGTACTTC	CASSDRTGTYEQYF
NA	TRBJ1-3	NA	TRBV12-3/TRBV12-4	TGTGCCAGCACGGGGGGGGAAAACACCATATATTTT	CASTGGENTIYF
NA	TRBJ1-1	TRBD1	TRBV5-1	TGCGCCAGCAGCAACCGACAGGGGGGAGAGACTGAAGCTTTCTTT	CASSNRQGGETEAFF
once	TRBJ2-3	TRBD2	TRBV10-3	TGTGCCATCAGTGACCCTACTAGCGGTATTTCAGATACGCAGTATTTT	CAISDPTSGISDTQYF